The rows below give T cell receptor beta chains drawn from one sample of a study of glioma-infiltrating T cells after dendritic cell vaccination. Assay: immunoSEQ multiplex PCR; the TCRdb copy retains only in-frame clones and omits some. The sample carries 80,000 to 100,000 clones, roughly three quarters recorded once. Specimen: blood, collected before dendritic cell vaccination. The receptors derive from a human donor with glioblastoma. Each CDR3 is given with its conserved first and last residue. Each record gives: J gene, V gene, D gene, CDR3 protein, CDR3 DNA. A D gene is named only where the DNA matches it firmly.

J: TRBJ2-7; V: TRBV29-1; D: TRBD1; CDR3: CSVVQGATGGEQYF; DNA: TGCAGCGTTGTACAGGGGGCAACTGGGGGCGAGCAGTACTTC
J: TRBJ1-3; V: TRBV18; D: NA; CDR3: CASSPLPVVAGNTIYF; DNA: TGTGCCAGCTCACCATTACCGGTGGTCGCCGGAAACACCATATATTTT
J: TRBJ2-7; V: TRBV9; D: TRBD2; CDR3: CASSVAGAGASYEQYF; DNA: TGTGCCAGCAGCGTAGCTGGAGCGGGGGCCTCCTACGAGCAGTACTTC
J: TRBJ1-4; V: TRBV10-2; D: TRBD1; CDR3: CASSESTDRGNEKLFF; DNA: TGCGCCAGCAGTGAGTCGACGGACAGGGGAAATGAAAAACTGTTTTTT
J: TRBJ2-5; V: TRBV5-1; D: TRBD2; CDR3: CASSLGTSGNQETQYF; DNA: TGCGCCAGCAGCTTGGGTACTAGCGGGAACCAAGAGACCCAGTACTTC
J: TRBJ1-5; V: TRBV28; D: TRBD1; CDR3: CASRPGQGGWFKAQHF; DNA: TGTGCCAGCAGACCCGGACAGGGAGGGTGGTTTAAAGCCCAGCATTTT
J: TRBJ1-5; V: TRBV6-1; D: NA; CDR3: CASILAGVSNQPQHF; DNA: TGTGCCAGCATCCTCGCGGGGGTAAGCAATCAGCCCCAGCATTTT
J: TRBJ2-7; V: TRBV7-6; D: NA; CDR3: CASSQGLASYEQYF; DNA: TGTGCCAGCAGCCAAGGACTTGCGTCCTACGAGCAGTACTTC
J: TRBJ1-2; V: TRBV18; D: NA; CDR3: CASSDTRLYGYTF; DNA: TGTGCCAGCTCAGATACACGCCTCTATGGCTACACCTTC
J: TRBJ1-4; V: TRBV5-5; D: NA; CDR3: CASSLSGLLSNEKLFF; DNA: TGTGCCAGCAGCTTATCCGGACTGTTATCGAATGAAAAACTGTTTTTT
J: TRBJ2-7; V: TRBV5-1; D: NA; CDR3: CASSLVGDTRISYEQYF; DNA: TGCGCCAGCAGCTTGGTAGGTGACACTCGTATCTCCTACGAGCAGTACTTC
J: TRBJ1-3; V: TRBV10-3; D: TRBD1; CDR3: CAIGTAGNTIYF; DNA: TGTGCCATAGGGACAGCCGGAAACACCATATATTTT
J: TRBJ2-2; V: TRBV30; D: NA; CDR3: CAWSVPGVDTGELFF; DNA: TGTGCCTGGAGTGTTCCAGGGGTAGACACCGGGGAGCTGTTTTTT
J: TRBJ1-5; V: TRBV30; D: NA; CDR3: CAWGDSLNQPQHF; DNA: TGTGCCTGGGGTGACAGCCTCAATCAGCCCCAGCATTTT
J: TRBJ1-2; V: TRBV5-1; D: NA; CDR3: CASSLDSNYGYTF; DNA: TGCGCCAGCAGCTTGGACTCTAACTATGGCTACACCTTC
J: TRBJ1-1; V: TRBV6-1; D: TRBD1; CDR3: CASRPGGVDTEAFF; DNA: TGTGCCAGCAGACCAGGGGGCGTAGACACTGAAGCTTTCTTT
J: TRBJ2-7; V: TRBV7-2; D: NA; CDR3: CASSPRSGRSSYEQYF; DNA: TGTGCCAGCAGCCCTAGGAGCGGAAGGAGCTCCTACGAGCAGTACTTC